The 15 T cell receptor beta chains listed next were all sequenced from one sample in a study of Ad26.COV2.S vaccination and SARS-CoV-2 variants. Assay used: immunoSEQ multiplex PCR; TCRdb lists only in-frame clones, some missing. Here the sample spans approximately 400,000 clones, 92% being singletons. The sample in question was peripheral blood, obtained after recovery from COVID-19. The receptors shown here come from a human donor who had recovered from COVID-19.

The J gene is TRBJ1-4, the V gene TRBV18; D gene unclear. Germline values: CDR1 KGHSH, CDR2 LQKENI. V lost 8 bases and J 11 bases, leaving 18 bases between the germline ends. The CDR3 totals 13 residues. Written as DNA, the CDR3 is TGTGCCAGCACCGGGCCCCGGAGTGGGAAACTGTTTTTT. Translation: CASTGPRSGKLFF.

The CDR3 spells CASKGTGELFF. CDR3 DNA: TGTGCCAGCAAGGGGACGGGGGAGCTGTTTTTT. The chain has TRBV6-5 and TRBJ2-2; D possibly uses TRBD1 or TRBD2 (5 bases each). The ends were cut back, 7 bases at V and 8 bases at J, with 8 bases in the middle. The CDR3 sequence is 11 residues long. Germline V gene lookup returns CDR1 MNHEY and CDR2 SVGAGI.

Worth noting for this clone: Its ends do not fully match the called genes, so a read error is possible. The genes are TRBV7-7 and TRBJ2-2, with 9 positions matching TRBD1. In germline, CDR1 is SSHAT, CDR2 FNYEAQ (reference sequence). This CDR3 contains 18 residues. CDR3 DNA sequence: TGTGCTAGCAGCTCTCTCTTGATGGACAGGGGAGTGACCGGGGAGCTGTTTTTT. Translation: CASSSLLMDRGVTGELFF. The full variable domain, its missing parts supplied by reference TRBV7-7 and TRBJ2-2, is GAGVSQSPRYKVTKRGQDVTLRCDPISSHATLYWYQQALGQGPEFLTYFNYEAQPDKSGLPSDRFSAERPEGSISTLTIQRTEQRDSAMYRCASSSLLMDRGVTGELFFGEGSRLTVL.

The chain carries TRBV6-6 and TRBJ1-6; 11 bases are a match to TRBD1. The CDR3 contains 17 residues. Germline assignment: CDR1 MNHNY and CDR2 SVGAGI (reference sequence). The V segment lost 5 bases and the J segment 7 bases; nucleotides outside the gene matches: 10. The CDR3 protein is CASSRMGQGGMNSPLHF. In DNA form, the CDR3 reads TGTGCCAGCAGTCGGATGGGACAGGGGGGAATGAATTCACCCCTCCACTTT.

The rearrangement links TRBV19 to TRBJ2-7; 8 nucleotides line up with TRBD1. V lost 3 bases to trimming and J lost 4 bases; unmatched junction nucleotides: 5. The CDR3 runs to 14 residues. The V gene's germline CDR1 is LNHDA and CDR2 SQIVND (reference sequence). The CDR3 region is CASSMSGGSYEQYF. The CDR3 coding sequence is TGTGCCAGTAGTATGTCAGGGGGCTCGTACGAGCAGTACTTC.

The chain combines TRBV9 with TRBJ2-2; D may correspond to TRBD1 or TRBD2 (5 bases each). Per germline, CDR1 SGDLS and CDR2 YYNGEE. Trimming removed 0 bases from V and 0 bases from J, with 15 bases in between. The CDR3 covers 18 residues. CDR3 sequence: CASSVAFHGTANTGELFF. In DNA form, the CDR3 reads TGTGCCAGCAGCGTAGCTTTTCATGGGACCGCGAACACCGGGGAGCTGTTTTTT.

The chain carries TRBV10-3 and TRBJ2-3; 10 bases match TRBD2. Looked up from germline, CDR1 is ENHRY and CDR2 is SYGVKD. After removal of 0 bases from V and 5 bases from J, the junction contained 8 bases not matched to a gene. The CDR3 loop spans 17 amino acids. CDR3: CAISESTSGPPQDTQYF. The CDR3 region has the DNA TGTGCCATCAGTGAGTCGACTAGCGGGCCCCCCCAAGATACGCAGTATTTT.

The chain uses TRBV9 and TRBJ2-5; maybe TRBD1 (6 bases). In germline, CDR1 is SGDLS, CDR2 YYNGEE. Trimming cost V 3 bases and J 2 bases, with 11 bases left between them. This CDR3 has 14 residues. CDR3 DNA: TGTGCCAGCAGCGGCTCAGGGACACAAGAGACCCAGTACTTC. The encoded protein is CASSGSGTQETQYF.

This chain joins TRBV19 and TRBJ2-3; TRBD2 matches 10 bases. The trim removed 5 bases at V and 1 base at J, leaving 0 bases unmatched. Looked up from germline, CDR1 is LNHDA and CDR2 is SQIVND (reference sequence). This CDR3 has 14 residues. In DNA, the CDR3 is TGTGCCAGTAGTGGACTAGCGGGCACAGATACGCAGTATTTT. Translating gives CASSGLAGTDTQYF.

The chain employs TRBV29-1 and TRBJ2-7; D is uncertain. The length of the CDR3 is 11 residues. With 2 bases removed from V and 3 bases from J, the gap between germline ends came to 5 bases. Germline values: CDR1 SQVTM, CDR2 ANQGSEA. Here the CDR3 reads CSVERDYEQYF. As DNA, the CDR3 is TGCAGCGTTGAAAGGGACTACGAGCAGTACTTC.

V and J are TRBV28 and TRBJ2-3, with TRBD2 as a possible D gene (6 bases). V was cut by 3 bases and J by 0 bases, with 13 bases left in between. Per the germline V gene, CDR1 is MDHEN and CDR2 is SYDVKM. This CDR3 comprises 16 residues. The CDR3 loop is CASSLEGLRSTDTQYF. The CDR3 DNA reads as TGTGCCAGCAGTTTGGAGGGGCTGAGGAGCACAGATACGCAGTATTTT.

This chain links TRBV29-1 with TRBJ1-1, with 10 bases that match TRBD1. CDR1 is SQVTM and CDR2 is ANQGSEA in the germline V gene. J was trimmed by 1 base and V by 6 bases; bases with no gene match: 8. The CDR3 is 15 residues long. CDR3 coding DNA: TGCAGCGTCAAGACAGGGGGCACGGGGAACACTGAAGCTTTCTTT. Amino acids: CSVKTGGTGNTEAFF.

The chain recombines TRBV4-3 with TRBJ2-2, with TRBD1 matching 7 bases. The CDR3 is 16 amino acids. Germline V lookup: CDR1 LGHNA, CDR2 YSLEER. V lost 0 bases to trimming and J lost 5 bases; unmatched junction nucleotides: 6. The DNA of the CDR3 is TGCGCCAGCAGCCAAGAGAGAGGCAGGGGGACCGGGGAGCTGTTTTTT. It encodes CASSQERGRGTGELFF.

The V and J genes are TRBV18 and TRBJ2-7, with TRBD2 matching over 11 bases. The J segment lost 5 bases and the V segment lost 3 bases, leaving 3 bases of the junction unmatched. The germline V gene encodes CDR1 KGHSH and CDR2 LQKENI. The CDR3 length is 14 residues. The CDR3 spells CASSPSGGANEQYF. The DNA of the CDR3 is TGTGCCAGCTCACCTAGCGGGGGGGCGAACGAGCAGTACTTC.

The V call is TRBV9, the J call TRBJ2-6; 7 positions agree with TRBD1. CDR1 and CDR2 from the germline V gene are SGDLS and YYNGEE. This CDR3 region has 16 residues. V trimming: 5 bases; J trimming: 2 bases; junction bases outside the gene matches: 7. CDR3: CASSIDQGAGANVLTF. CDR3 coding DNA: TGTGCCAGCAGTATAGATCAGGGGGCTGGGGCCAACGTCCTGACTTTC.